One and the same sample provided the 15 T cell receptor beta chains below, sequenced in a study of cytomegalovirus exposure and HLA in healthy donors. Profiled with immunoSEQ multiplex PCR; TCRdb holds only in-frame clones, not every one. The sample consists of approximately 160,000 clones, 75% to 95% of them appearing once. The sequencing input was PBMCs. All receptors come from a woman under 30 in good health and CMV-seropositive.

The rearrangement uses TRBV4-1 and TRBJ2-1; TRBD2 agrees at 7 bases. Unmatched junction bases numbered 14, after V lost 4 bases and J lost 8 bases. The V gene's germline CDR1 is MGHRA and CDR2 YSYEKL. There are 16 residues in the CDR3. The CDR3 sequence: CASSRWASGVGDEQFF. CDR3 nucleotides: TGCGCCAGCAGCCGATGGGCTAGCGGAGTTGGTGATGAGCAGTTCTTC.

V and J are TRBV7-7 and TRBJ1-3, with D maybe TRBD1 (5 bases). The V and J ends lost 5 bases and 2 bases respectively, with 10 bases between them. This CDR3 is built from 14 residues. Germline CDR1 reads SSHAT; CDR2 reads FNYEAQ (reference sequence). CDR3 sequence (DNA): TGTGCCAGCAGCGCAGGGACTCCTGGAAACACCATATATTTT. Encoded protein: CASSAGTPGNTIYF.

This clone has a handful of counts. The genes are TRBV2 and TRBJ2-2; possible D gene TRBD1, 6 bases. The CDR3 contains 14 residues. V was cut by 10 bases and J by 5 bases, with 17 bases left in between. Germline V gene lookup returns CDR1 SNHLY and CDR2 FYNNEI. CDR3 nucleotides: TGTGCCACGCGACCGGGACAAGTAACCGGGGAGCTGTTTTTT. Its translation is CATRPGQVTGELFF.

The chain combines TRBV28 with TRBJ2-1; D not resolved. This CDR3 is built from 13 residues. Germline values: CDR1 MDHEN, CDR2 SYDVKM. V lost 7 bases and J lost 3, with 10 bases in between. The CDR3 loop is CASTDEDYNEQFF. The CDR3 DNA follows: TGTGCCAGCACCGACGAGGACTACAATGAGCAGTTCTTC.

The chain combines TRBV4-3 with TRBJ2-3; D is perhaps TRBD2 (6 bases). Deletions cut 4 bases from V and 1 base from J, with 12 bases between. The germline CDR1 and CDR2 sequences are LGHNA and YSLEER. The CDR3 is made up of 15 amino acids. Written as DNA, the CDR3 is TGCGCCAGCAGCCCTCCTGGAGGGGGCACAGATACGCAGTATTTT. It yields the protein CASSPPGGGTDTQYF.

The rearrangement joins TRBV19 to TRBJ2-5, with D maybe TRBD2 (5 bases). The V gene lost 4 bases and the J gene lost 6 bases, with 15 bases spanning the gap. The CDR3 runs to 14 residues. Germline CDR1 LNHDA, CDR2 SQIVND (reference sequence). The DNA of the CDR3 is TGTGCCAGTAGTAATCGGGATCCCCCGCAGACCCAGTACTTC. Amino acid sequence: CASSNRDPPQTQYF.

J is TRBJ2-6 and V is TRBV6-6; D might be TRBD1 (5 bases). The CDR3 sequence is 15 residues long. The germline V and J ends were trimmed by 6 bases and 1 base, with 10 bases remaining between them. The germline CDR1 and CDR2 sequences are MNHNY and SVGAGI (reference sequence). CDR3 bases: TGTGCCAGCAGCTTACAGGTGTCTGGGGCCAACGTCCTGACTTTC. The encoded protein is CASSLQVSGANVLTF.

This clone was counted a single time. The gene calls are TRBV13 and TRBJ2-3; D is possibly TRBD2 (6 bases). Germline loops: CDR1 PRHDT, CDR2 FYEKMQ (reference sequence). V was trimmed by 4 bases and J by 4 bases, leaving 12 bases between them. This CDR3 has 14 amino acids. CDR3 sequence: CASSSTSEADTQYF. Written as DNA, the CDR3 is TGTGCCAGCAGCTCGACTAGTGAGGCAGATACGCAGTATTTT.

The V and J genes are TRBV5-1 and TRBJ2-1, with TRBD2 matching over 7 bases. J lost 9 bases, V lost 2 bases, and 11 bases had no gene match. CDR3 length: 15 amino acids. The germline V gene encodes CDR1 SGHRS and CDR2 YFSETQ. CDR3 loop: CASSFGGGPFTEQFF. DNA of the CDR3: TGCGCCAGCAGCTTCGGGGGAGGGCCTTTTACTGAGCAGTTCTTC.

Only one count was recorded for this clone. V gene TRBV2 combines with J gene TRBJ1-4; D perhaps matches TRBD1 (5 bases). The V end was cut by 7 bases, the J end by 8 bases, with 14 bases between. Germline-derived CDR1 and CDR2 are SNHLY and FYNNEI. There are 13 residues in the CDR3. DNA for the CDR3: TGTGCCAGCAAAGGAGGGAGGACAGAAAAACTGTTTTTT. Amino acids: CASKGGRTEKLFF.

In this sample, this clone turned up many times. J is TRBJ1-2 and V is TRBV7-2; D ambiguous. This CDR3 has 14 residues. V was cut by 7 bases and J by 3 bases, with 15 bases left in between. Germline CDR1 is SGHTA and CDR2 is FQGNSA. CDR3 amino acids: CASNEAGSYYGYTF. The CDR3 DNA reads TGTGCCAGCAACGAGGCCGGCAGCTACTATGGCTACACCTTC.

This rearrangement joins TRBV6-1 to TRBJ1-1; D is uncertain. V was pared by 6 bases and J by 2 bases, with 7 bases between. This CDR3 is 12 amino acids long. Germline V gives CDR1 MNHNS, CDR2 SASEGT. The CDR3 bases are TGTGCCAGCAGGGAGTCTAACACTGAAGCTTTCTTT. The encoded protein is CASRESNTEAFF.

The J gene is TRBJ1-2, the V gene TRBV21-1; TRBD1, the table's D call, lacks a check against the DNA. TRBV21-1 is a pseudogene locus. The CDR3 extends over 14 amino acids. CDR3 sequence: CAHGPGQGIYGYTF. Written as DNA, the CDR3 is TGTGCCCACGGGCCGGGACAGGGCATCTATGGCTACACCTTC.

This chain uses TRBV28 with TRBJ1-5, with D possibly being TRBD1 (5 bases). The CDR3 has 13 amino acids. V was pared by 7 bases and J by 3 bases, with 10 bases between. CDR1 and CDR2 (germline): MDHEN, SYDVKM. The CDR3 here is CASNLQDNQPQHF. The CDR3 bases are TGTGCCAGCAATCTACAGGACAATCAGCCCCAGCATTTT.

The CDR3, as DNA: TGTGCCAGCAGCTCGACAGGGGACATGGGAGATACGCAGTATTTT. This codes for CASSSTGDMGDTQYF. V is TRBV7-9 and J is TRBJ2-3; the match to TRBD1 covers 8 bases. The CDR3 sequence is 15 residues long. The V gene's germline CDR1 is SEHNR and CDR2 FQNEAQ (reference sequence). Unmatched junction bases numbered 8, after V lost 4 bases and J lost 5 bases.